The sequence of this T cell receptor (beta chain) was determined in a study of spatial heterogeneity in lung cancer (dated by TCRdb to about 2019). Turning to the overall study: Beta-chain transcripts were consistently detected in greater numbers than alpha-chain transcripts, which likely reflected higher beta-chain transcript abundance. In tumor regions, TCR transcript counts showed a strong correlation with a T cell transcriptional module score from matched bulk RNA-seq. In the raw uncorrected reads, each unique combination of TCR and UMI appeared more than ten times on average. The study quantitatively compared TCR alpha and beta repertoires across multiple tumor regions, matched nontumor lung and blood in non-small cell lung cancer. The study linked features of the TCR repertoire to counts of nonsynonymous mutations, which were determined by whole-exome sequencing of tumor tissue. Both alpha and beta chains were TCR-sequenced in 200 to 250 tumor regions, roughly 70 matched nontumor lung samples and approximately 50 PBMC samples obtained at surgery.

The CDR3 spans 14 residues, from the cysteine through the phenylalanine. The CDR3 DNA has 42 bases and is translated from base 1. At the junction V is shortened by 8 bases and J by 3 bases, with 13 bases in between. The library was prepared using 5' RACE. Sequencing was performed on a NextSeq 500. In the TCR library protocol, a unique molecular identifier was attached to each TCR cDNA molecule so that PCR and sequencing errors could be corrected. In the source study's methods: TCR identification, UMI-based error correction and CDR3 extraction were all carried out with Decombinator tools. TCRs above a frequency of 2 per 1,000, corresponding to the top 1% of the tumor frequency distribution, were defined as expanded. Expanded tumor TCRs were classed as regional if statistically deemed absent (corrected P<0.05) from at least one tumor region, otherwise ubiquitous. Rényi diversity was computed with the R vegan package after subsampling each repertoire 100 times to 5,000 TCRs. CDR3 similarity networks were built from amino acid triplet string-kernel similarity, connecting CDR3s with pairwise similarity above 0.82. TCRdb reprocessing: public reads trimmed at Q25 with fastp, clones called with MiXCR, in-frame beta chains kept. Every entry covers one CDR3 protein and lists the most common genes and DNA from its rows. The V and J calls reflect TCRdb's pipeline rather than the authors' work. The sample table contains more than 3,500 distinct CDR3 sequences; only one count was recorded for about 9.4% of them. Jointly, the top ten make up roughly 17% of the sample.

What the research found in general, with its limitations: The number of expanded intratumoral alpha and beta TCRs correlated with the tumor nonsynonymous mutation count. TCR-seq was estimated to cover only 6% to 7% of tumor T cells for alpha chains and about 13% for beta chains. Additional single-cell paired TCR alpha and beta sequencing was considered necessary to confirm, at a functional level, the hypothesis that regional TCRs recognize regional mutations. Counts of ubiquitous and regional expanded TCRs were found to correlate with counts of ubiquitous and regional nonsynonymous mutations, respectively.

The time point label corresponds to: sample taken at primary tumor resection. Samples were obtained from roughly 72 patients with early-stage, untreated non-small cell lung cancer from the lung TRACERx cohort. Without any cell sorting, TCR sequencing was performed on whole RNA extracted either from tumor and nontumor lung tissue or from cryopreserved PBMC samples. A patient was chosen for TCR sequencing only when enough RNA was available from at least two tumor regions. Before being selected, tumor and adjacent nontumor lung specimens were reviewed by a lung pathologist. This clonotype is medium-sized (0.01 to 0.1%). The clone's antigen remains unknown. The input lacks base qualities; no much larger clone sits a single base away.

This sequence was found in a female donor with early-stage non-small cell lung cancer. In this chain, TRBV12-3 or TRBV12-4 is recombined with TRBJ2-2; the D gene is perhaps TRBD1, from 6 matching bases. The sample was lung tumor tissue, taken at surgery. This receptor has the CDR3 CASQRDTYTGELFF. The DNA is TGTGCCAGCCAAAGGGACACCTACACCGGGGAGCTGTTTTTT.